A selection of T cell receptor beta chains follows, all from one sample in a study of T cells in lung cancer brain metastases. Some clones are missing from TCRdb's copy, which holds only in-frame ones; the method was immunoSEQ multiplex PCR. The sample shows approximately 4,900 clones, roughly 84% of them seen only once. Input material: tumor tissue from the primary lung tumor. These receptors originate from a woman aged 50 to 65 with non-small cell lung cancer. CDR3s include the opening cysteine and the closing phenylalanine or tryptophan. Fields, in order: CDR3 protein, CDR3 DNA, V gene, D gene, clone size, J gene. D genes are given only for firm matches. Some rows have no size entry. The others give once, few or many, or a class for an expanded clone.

CASSVSSGQYFGTQYF TGTGCCAGCAGCGTGTCCTCGGGACAATATTTCGGTACGCAGTATTTT TRBV5-5 . . TRBJ2-3
CASSPWGGIAFF TGTGCCAGCAGCCCATGGGGGGGGATCGCTTTCTTT TRBV7-6 . once TRBJ1-1
CASRPLAGGPIDTQYF TGTGCCAGCAGACCACTAGCGGGAGGGCCAATAGATACGCAGTATTTT TRBV27 TRBD2 . TRBJ2-3
CASSPTGGTSGNTIYF TGTGCCAGCTCACCAACAGGAGGCACCTCTGGAAACACCATATATTTT TRBV18 . . TRBJ1-3
CASSPRASSYEQYF TGTGCCAGTAGTCCCAGGGCCAGCTCCTACGAGCAGTACTTC TRBV7-8 . once TRBJ2-7
CSVEEFGRTGIYNEQFF TGCAGCGTTGAAGAATTCGGCCGGACAGGGATCTACAATGAGCAGTTCTTC TRBV29-1 TRBD1 . TRBJ2-1
CASSVGGLAGNEQFF TGTGCCAGCAGCGTAGGGGGACTAGCGGGGAATGAGCAGTTCTTC TRBV9 TRBD2 . TRBJ2-1
CASSTGENTEVFF TGTGCCAGCAGCACGGGAGAAAACACTGAAGTTTTCTTT TRBV27 . . TRBJ1-1
CAAGSDTQYF TGTGCCGCGGGATCAGATACGCAGTATTTT TRBV7-8 . . TRBJ2-3
CAYVSQGAYEQYF TGTGCCTACGTCTCGCAGGGGGCCTACGAGCAGTACTTC TRBV2 TRBD1 . TRBJ2-7
CTSSLVWTGAFTEAFF TGTACCAGCAGCTTAGTCTGGACAGGGGCATTCACTGAAGCTTTCTTT TRBV7-2 TRBD1 . TRBJ1-1
CAWSHTGGVRAFF TGTGCCTGGAGTCATACAGGGGGCGTCCGAGCTTTCTTT TRBV30 TRBD1 . TRBJ1-1